These T cell receptor beta chains were read from a single sample in a study of metastatic and nonmetastatic thyroid tumors. TCRdb re-called the PCR reads through MiXCR. The repertoire holds 7,700 or so clones, about 31% seen once, with 10% to 13% in the top ten. Sequenced: tumor tissue. The receptors derive from a female donor with papillary thyroid cancer or a benign thyroid nodule (not recorded which). Some clones in this sample may be carry-over from other donors' samples. The CDR3 runs from the conserved cysteine through the conserved F or W. D genes are given only for firm matches. Part of the rows lack a size; the others show once, few, many or a class for expanded clones.

J: TRBJ2-5; V: TRBV6-2/TRBV6-3; size: -; D: -; CDR3: CASTPRRTQYF; DNA: TGTGCCAGCACCCCGAGGAGGACCCAGTACTTC
J: TRBJ2-7; V: TRBV6-1; size: -; D: -; CDR3: CATDGEDEYEQYF; DNA: TGTGCCACCGACGGGGAGGACGAGTACGAGCAGTACTTC
J: TRBJ2-7; V: TRBV28; size: few; D: TRBD1; CDR3: CASSLKGQGAYEQYF; DNA: TGTGCCAGCAGTCTCAAGGGACAGGGGGCGTACGAGCAGTACTTC
J: TRBJ2-1; V: TRBV6-1; size: -; D: -; CDR3: CASSGVSNNEQFF; DNA: TGTGCCAGCAGTGGGGTCAGCAACAATGAGCAGTTCTTC
J: TRBJ2-7; V: TRBV7-8; size: -; D: TRBD2; CDR3: CASSTSEASGRVEQYF; DNA: TGTGCCAGCAGCACCAGTGAGGCTAGCGGGAGGGTCGAGCAGTACTTC
J: TRBJ2-1; V: TRBV7-9; size: many; D: TRBD2; CDR3: CASSSPGLAGDEQFF; DNA: TGTGCCAGCAGCTCACCGGGACTAGCGGGGGATGAGCAGTTCTTC
J: TRBJ1-5; V: TRBV5-1; size: medium-sized; D: -; CDR3: CASSLGQVDQPQHF; DNA: TGCGCCAGCAGCTTGGGGCAGGTGGATCAGCCCCAGCATTTT
J: TRBJ2-7; V: TRBV9; size: few; D: -; CDR3: CASSVAASAEQYF; DNA: TGTGCCAGCAGCGTAGCTGCTAGCGCCGAGCAGTACTTC
J: TRBJ2-7; V: TRBV28; size: -; D: -; CDR3: CASLLRGSYEQYF; DNA: TGTGCCAGCCTGTTACGGGGGTCCTACGAGCAGTACTTC
J: TRBJ1-5; V: TRBV20-1; size: medium-sized; D: TRBD1; CDR3: CSARDRDRGNQPQHF; DNA: TGCAGTGCTAGAGACCGGGACAGGGGAAATCAGCCCCAGCATTTT
J: TRBJ2-5; V: TRBV18; size: many; D: -; CDR3: CASSPGETQYF; DNA: TGTGCCAGCTCACCGGGGGAGACCCAGTACTTC
J: TRBJ2-1; V: TRBV7-2; size: -; D: -; CDR3: CASRRPSSSSVQFF; DNA: TGTGCCAGCAGGCGACCGTCCTCTTCCTCCGTGCAGTTCTTC
J: TRBJ2-3; V: TRBV11-2; size: many; D: TRBD2; CDR3: CASSLRSSGGLHPSTDTQYF; DNA: TGTGCCAGCAGCTTAAGATCGTCGGGAGGGCTCCATCCTAGCACAGATACGCAGTATTTT
J: TRBJ2-7; V: TRBV6-1; size: -; D: TRBD2; CDR3: CASSVTSGEAYEQYF; DNA: TGTGCCAGCAGTGTAACTAGCGGGGAGGCCTACGAGCAGTACTTC
J: TRBJ2-1; V: TRBV20-1; size: once; D: TRBD1; CDR3: CSARTGVDNEQFF; DNA: TGCAGTGCTAGGACAGGGGTCGACAATGAGCAGTTCTTC
J: TRBJ2-3; V: TRBV5-1; size: medium-sized; D: -; CDR3: CASSPYRPGPGEADTQYF; DNA: TGCGCCAGCAGCCCATACCGACCTGGGCCAGGGGAGGCAGATACGCAGTATTTT
J: TRBJ1-6; V: TRBV25-1; size: medium-sized; D: -; CDR3: CASSERYETSPLHF; DNA: TGTGCCAGCAGTGAACGTTATGAGACGTCACCCCTCCACTTT
J: TRBJ1-2; V: TRBV19; size: few; D: TRBD1; CDR3: CASTPGTGHYGYTF; DNA: TGTGCCAGTACACCCGGGACAGGCCACTATGGCTACACCTTC
J: TRBJ2-2; V: TRBV11-2; size: many; D: -; CDR3: CASSGDWNTGELFF; DNA: TGTGCCAGCAGCGGAGACTGGAACACCGGGGAGCTGTTTTTT
J: TRBJ2-7; V: TRBV6-1; size: -; D: -; CDR3: CASIPGPSESSYEQYF; DNA: TGTGCCAGTATACCGGGGCCTAGCGAGAGCTCCTACGAGCAGTACTTC
J: TRBJ1-1; V: TRBV6-1; size: large; D: TRBD1; CDR3: CARQGDHTEAFF; DNA: TGTGCCAGACAGGGGGATCACACTGAAGCTTTCTTT
J: TRBJ1-3; V: TRBV19; size: -; D: -; CDR3: CASQTGRSGNTIYF; DNA: TGTGCCAGTCAGACGGGGAGATCTGGAAACACCATATATTTT
J: TRBJ2-1; V: TRBV11-3; size: -; D: -; CDR3: CASSLYGRAYNEQFF; DNA: TGTGCCAGCAGCTTATACGGCAGGGCCTACAATGAGCAGTTCTTC
J: TRBJ2-1; V: TRBV6-1; size: -; D: TRBD2; CDR3: CATGSLAGGFSDEQFF; DNA: TGTGCCACCGGGTCATTAGCGGGAGGCTTTAGCGATGAGCAGTTCTTC
J: TRBJ2-3; V: TRBV6-4; size: -; D: -; CDR3: CASSEKAETYTDTQYF; DNA: TGTGCCAGCAGTGAGAAAGCGGAGACCTACACAGATACGCAGTATTTT
J: TRBJ1-1; V: TRBV6-5; size: -; D: TRBD1; CDR3: CASSYSGTGVSTEAFF; DNA: TGTGCCAGCAGTTACTCTGGGACAGGGGTTAGTACTGAAGCTTTCTTT
J: TRBJ1-1; V: TRBV11-2; size: -; D: TRBD1; CDR3: CASSRGGLNTEAFF; DNA: TGTGCCAGCAGCCGAGGGGGCTTGAACACTGAAGCTTTCTTT
J: TRBJ1-1; V: TRBV5-5; size: many; D: -; CDR3: CASSFGVKTEAFF; DNA: TGTGCCAGCAGCTTTGGGGTGAAGACTGAAGCTTTCTTT
J: TRBJ2-2; V: TRBV18; size: medium-sized; D: -; CDR3: CASSHYTGELFF; DNA: TGTGCCAGCTCACACTACACCGGGGAGCTGTTTTTT
J: TRBJ1-2; V: TRBV20-1; size: -; D: -; CDR3: CSAYDREPDGYTF; DNA: TGCAGTGCATATGACCGGGAGCCGGATGGCTACACCTTC
J: TRBJ2-2; V: TRBV6-1; size: few; D: TRBD2; CDR3: CASSLAGVAGELFF; DNA: TGTGCCAGCAGCCTAGCGGGAGTGGCCGGGGAGCTGTTTTTT
J: TRBJ2-5; V: TRBV20-1; size: once; D: TRBD2; CDR3: CSASFGGTSGGGTQYF; DNA: TGCAGTGCTAGCTTCGGAGGGACTAGCGGAGGGGGGACCCAGTACTTC
J: TRBJ2-5; V: TRBV18; size: -; D: -; CDR3: CASRPVLGLAGETQYF; DNA: TGTGCCAGCAGACCTGTTCTTGGGCTAGCCGGAGAGACCCAGTACTTC
J: TRBJ1-6; V: TRBV6-4; size: few; D: -; CDR3: CASSEFTNSPLHF; DNA: TGTGCCAGCAGTGAATTTACGAATTCACCCCTCCACTTT
J: TRBJ1-4; V: TRBV25-1; size: few; D: -; CDR3: CASSDPDGGGEKLFF; DNA: TGTGCCAGCAGTGATCCGGACGGTGGAGGGGAAAAACTTTTTTTT
J: TRBJ2-3; V: TRBV28; size: few; D: -; CDR3: CASRNSRRCYTQYF; DNA: TGTGCCAGCAGGAATAGCCGGAGATGTTATACTCAGTATTTT
J: TRBJ1-5; V: TRBV9; size: -; D: TRBD1; CDR3: CASSVDRGRNQPQHF; DNA: TGTGCCAGCAGCGTAGACAGGGGGCGTAATCAGCCCCAGCATTTT
J: TRBJ1-2; V: TRBV6-5; size: few; D: -; CDR3: CASSYYRSGAYGYTF; DNA: TGTGCCAGCAGTTACTATCGATCGGGGGCCTATGGCTACACCTTC
J: TRBJ1-2; V: TRBV28; size: -; D: -; CDR3: CASSFSSGGDRGYTF; DNA: TGTGCCAGCAGTTTCAGTTCAGGAGGGGATCGGGGCTACACCTTC
J: TRBJ1-2; V: TRBV10-3; size: -; D: -; CDR3: CAISDIGASSGGYTF; DNA: TGCGCCATCAGTGACATTGGGGCCTCGTCGGGCGGCTACACCTTC
J: TRBJ2-3; V: TRBV15; size: few; D: -; CDR3: CATSRDNWGTTDTQYF; DNA: TGTGCCACCAGCAGAGATAATTGGGGAACCACAGATACGCAGTATTTT
J: TRBJ2-5; V: TRBV20-1; size: few; D: -; CDR3: CSSKRTVQRAQYF; DNA: TGCAGTTCTAAGAGGACAGTGCAGAGGGCCCAGTACTTC
J: TRBJ2-1; V: TRBV12-3/TRBV12-4; size: medium-sized; D: -; CDR3: CASSSRRGRGYNEQFF; DNA: TGTGCCAGCAGTTCCCGGAGGGGCCGGGGGTACAATGAGCAGTTCTTC
J: TRBJ1-2; V: TRBV25-1; size: -; D: TRBD1; CDR3: CASSGTGYGYTF; DNA: TGTGCCAGCAGTGGGACAGGCTATGGCTACACCTTC
J: TRBJ2-1; V: TRBV7-3; size: -; D: -; CDR3: CASSSRLESRNEQFF; DNA: TGTGCCAGCAGCTCCAGGCTGGAGAGTAGGAATGAGCAGTTCTTC
J: TRBJ2-1; V: TRBV18; size: -; D: TRBD1; CDR3: CASSPPLGQGAHEQFF; DNA: TGTGCCAGCTCACCACCGCTAGGACAGGGGGCCCATGAGCAGTTCTTC
J: TRBJ2-2; V: TRBV11-1; size: many; D: -; CDR3: CASSSGVANTGELFF; DNA: TGTGCCAGCAGCTCAGGGGTTGCGAACACCGGGGAGCTGTTTTTT
J: TRBJ1-2; V: TRBV6-1; size: medium-sized; D: -; CDR3: CASSDFGASSGGYTF; DNA: TGTGCCAGCAGTGACTTTGGGGCCTCGTCGGGCGGCTACACCTTC
J: TRBJ1-5; V: TRBV20-1; size: -; D: TRBD1; CDR3: CSARVSGTATIYSTEPQHF; DNA: TGCAGTGCTAGGGTATCCGGGACAGCTACCATCTATAGCACTGAGCCCCAGCATTTT
J: TRBJ2-3; V: TRBV6-1; size: -; D: -; CDR3: CASSEWGGSSTDTQYF; DNA: TGTGCCAGCAGTGAATGGGGCGGTTCGAGCACAGATACGCAGTATTTT
J: TRBJ1-2; V: TRBV28; size: few; D: -; CDR3: CASSLRLYGYTF; DNA: TGTGCCAGCAGTCTGCGCCTCTATGGCTACACCTTC
J: TRBJ1-5; V: TRBV4-2; size: medium-sized; D: TRBD1; CDR3: CASSQAYHTGGNQPQHF; DNA: TGTGCCAGCAGCCAAGCCTACCATACAGGGGGAAATCAGCCCCAGCATTTT
J: TRBJ2-5; V: TRBV18; size: once; D: -; CDR3: CASSPANSETQYF; DNA: TGTGCCAGCTCACCAGCTAATTCCGAGACCCAGTACTTC
J: TRBJ1-2; V: TRBV5-1; size: -; D: -; CDR3: CASTLAGEYYGYTF; DNA: TGCGCCAGTACTCTGGCCGGGGAATACTATGGCTACACCTTC
J: TRBJ2-2; V: TRBV6-1; size: -; D: -; CDR3: CASTSPGEAAGELFF; DNA: TGTGCCAGCACAAGCCCCGGAGAGGCCGCCGGTGAGCTGTTTTTT
J: TRBJ1-2; V: TRBV6-1; size: -; D: -; CDR3: CASSFGTLYGYTF; DNA: TGTGCCAGCAGTTTCGGTACCCTCTATGGCTACACCTTC
J: TRBJ1-4; V: TRBV20-1; size: -; D: -; CDR3: CSANNANEKLFF; DNA: TGCAGTGCTAACAACGCTAATGAAAAACTGTTTTTT
J: TRBJ2-5; V: TRBV19; size: few; D: TRBD2; CDR3: CASSIVGGWETQYF; DNA: TGTGCCAGTAGTATAGTGGGGGGGTGGGAGACCCAGTACTTC
J: TRBJ2-7; V: TRBV9; size: -; D: -; CDR3: CASSVRDGYEQYF; DNA: TGTGCCAGCAGCGTCCGGGACGGGTACGAGCAGTACTTC